The 2 T cell receptor beta chains below all came from one sample that was sequenced in a study of blood T cell repertoires in COVID-19. TCRdb's copy holds only in-frame clones and misses some; the assay was immunoSEQ multiplex PCR. The table shows roughly 280,000 clones, with about 88% occurring only once. Input material: peripheral blood. The receptors shown here come from a man aged 25 to 45 with active or convalescent COVID-19.

This clone appeared once. J is TRBJ1-2 and V is TRBV29-1; D perhaps matches TRBD1 (6 bases). Germline V lookup: CDR1 SQVTM, CDR2 ANQGSEA. Deletions cut 5 bases from V and 5 bases from J, with 18 bases between. CDR3 length equals 14 residues. The CDR3 loop is CSVSDSLGVYGYTF. The CDR3 nucleotides are TGCAGCGTTTCGGACAGTCTCGGGGTGTATGGCTACACCTTC.

As for this clone: The same CDR3 can be traced to other DNA sequences in this sample. The chain recombines TRBV19 with TRBJ2-3, with D possibly matching TRBD2 (6 bases). V lost 1 base, J lost 3 bases, and 8 bases lay in between. Germline assignment: CDR1 LNHDA and CDR2 SQIVND (reference sequence). The CDR3 length is 14 residues. The chain's CDR3 is CASSIVGRTDTQYF. The CDR3 nucleotides read TGTGCCAGTAGTATAGTGGGGAGGACAGATACGCAGTATTTT. Full variable domain (missing parts from reference TRBV19 and TRBJ2-3): DGGITQSPKYLFRKEGQNVTLSCEQNLNHDAMYWYRQDPGQGLRLIYYSQIVNDFQKGDIAEGYSVSREKKESFPLTVTSAQKNPTAFYLCASSIVGRTDTQYFGPGTRLTVL.